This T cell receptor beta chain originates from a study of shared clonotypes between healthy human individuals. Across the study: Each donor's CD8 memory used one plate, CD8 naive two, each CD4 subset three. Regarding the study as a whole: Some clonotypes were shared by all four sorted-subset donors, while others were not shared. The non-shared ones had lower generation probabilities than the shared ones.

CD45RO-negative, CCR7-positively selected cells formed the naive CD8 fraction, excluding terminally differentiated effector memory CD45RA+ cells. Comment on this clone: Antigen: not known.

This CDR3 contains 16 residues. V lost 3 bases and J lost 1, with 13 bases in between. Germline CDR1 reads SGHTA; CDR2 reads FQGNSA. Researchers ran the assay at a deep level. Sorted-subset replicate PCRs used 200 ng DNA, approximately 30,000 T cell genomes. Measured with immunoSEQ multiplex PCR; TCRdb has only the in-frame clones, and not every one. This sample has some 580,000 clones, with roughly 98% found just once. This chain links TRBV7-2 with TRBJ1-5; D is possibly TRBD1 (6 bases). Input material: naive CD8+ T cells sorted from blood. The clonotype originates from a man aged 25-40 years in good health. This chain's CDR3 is CASSFSGGASNQPQHF. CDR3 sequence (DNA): TGTGCCAGCAGCTTTTCCGGGGGCGCGAGCAATCAGCCCCAGCATTTT.